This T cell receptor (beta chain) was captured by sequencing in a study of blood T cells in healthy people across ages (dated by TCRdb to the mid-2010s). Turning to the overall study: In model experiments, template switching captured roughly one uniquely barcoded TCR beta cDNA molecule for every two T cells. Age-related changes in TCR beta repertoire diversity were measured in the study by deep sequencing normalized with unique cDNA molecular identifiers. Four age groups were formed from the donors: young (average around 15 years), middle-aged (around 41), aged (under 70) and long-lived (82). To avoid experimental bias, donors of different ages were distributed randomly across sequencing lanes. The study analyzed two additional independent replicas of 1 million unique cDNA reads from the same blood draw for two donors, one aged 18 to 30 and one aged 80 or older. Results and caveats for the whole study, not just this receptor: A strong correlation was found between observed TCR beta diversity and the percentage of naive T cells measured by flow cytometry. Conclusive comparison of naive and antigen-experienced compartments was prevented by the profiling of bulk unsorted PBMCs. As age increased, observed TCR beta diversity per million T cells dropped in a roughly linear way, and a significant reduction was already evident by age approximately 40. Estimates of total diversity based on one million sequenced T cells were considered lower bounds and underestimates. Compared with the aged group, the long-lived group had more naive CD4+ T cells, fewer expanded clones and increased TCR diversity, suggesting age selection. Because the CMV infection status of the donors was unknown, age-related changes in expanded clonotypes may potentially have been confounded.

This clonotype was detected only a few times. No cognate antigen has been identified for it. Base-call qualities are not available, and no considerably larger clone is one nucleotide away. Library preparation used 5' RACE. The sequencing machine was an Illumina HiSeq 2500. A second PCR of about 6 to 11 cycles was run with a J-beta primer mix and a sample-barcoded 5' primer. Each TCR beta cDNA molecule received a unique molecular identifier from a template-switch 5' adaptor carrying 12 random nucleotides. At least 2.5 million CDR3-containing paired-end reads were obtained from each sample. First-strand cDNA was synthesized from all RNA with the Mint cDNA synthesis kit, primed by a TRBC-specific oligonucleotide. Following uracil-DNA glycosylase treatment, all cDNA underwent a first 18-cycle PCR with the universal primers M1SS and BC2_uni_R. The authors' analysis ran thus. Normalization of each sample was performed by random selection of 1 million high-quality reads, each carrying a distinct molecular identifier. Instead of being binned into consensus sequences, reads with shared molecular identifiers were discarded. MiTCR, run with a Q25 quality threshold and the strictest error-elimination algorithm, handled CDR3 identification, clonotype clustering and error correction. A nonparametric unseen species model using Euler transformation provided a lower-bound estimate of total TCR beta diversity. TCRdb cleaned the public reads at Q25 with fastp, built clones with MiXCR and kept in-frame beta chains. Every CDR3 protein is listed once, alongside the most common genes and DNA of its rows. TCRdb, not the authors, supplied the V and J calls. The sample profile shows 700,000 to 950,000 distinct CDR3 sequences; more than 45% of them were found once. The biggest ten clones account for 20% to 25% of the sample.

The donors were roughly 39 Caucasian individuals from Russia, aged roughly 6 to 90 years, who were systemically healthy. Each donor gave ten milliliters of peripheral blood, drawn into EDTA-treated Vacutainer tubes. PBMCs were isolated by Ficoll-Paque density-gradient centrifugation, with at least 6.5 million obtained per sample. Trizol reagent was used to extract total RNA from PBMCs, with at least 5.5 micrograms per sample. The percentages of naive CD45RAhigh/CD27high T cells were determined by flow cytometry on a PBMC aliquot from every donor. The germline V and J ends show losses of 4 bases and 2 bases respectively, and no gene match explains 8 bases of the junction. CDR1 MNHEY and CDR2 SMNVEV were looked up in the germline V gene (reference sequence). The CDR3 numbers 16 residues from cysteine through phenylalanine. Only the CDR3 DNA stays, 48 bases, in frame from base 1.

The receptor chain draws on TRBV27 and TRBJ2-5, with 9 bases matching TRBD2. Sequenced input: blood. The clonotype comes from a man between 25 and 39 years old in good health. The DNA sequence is TGTGCCAGCAGTTCTGCGGGAGGGCTAGCACAAGAGACCCAGTACTTC. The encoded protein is CASSSAGGLAQETQYF.